This TCR beta chain was sequenced for a study of vaccination and CD4 T cells after COVID-19 (dated by TCRdb to 2022 to 2024). With respect to the entire study: Convalescent patients had a positive SARS-CoV-2 result on nasal swab PCR, and of these patients, fewer than ten had mild disease and one had severe disease. In the convalescent cohort there were six males and four females, among whom were two Hispanic individuals, seven Caucasians, two Asians and one multiracial person. Control cultures used a CEFX viral epitope pool as positive control, an HIV-1 Nef peptide pool as negative control, or no peptide. Participants received two doses of either the Pfizer-BioNTech BNT162b2 vaccine (n=8) or the Moderna mRNA-1273 vaccine (n=2). The spike-specific CD4+ TCR repertoire was compared before and after mRNA vaccination in over 9 COVID-19 convalescent patients and a few infection-naive healthy vaccine recipients. Post-COVID blood samples were collected from convalescent patients a median of around 100 days after diagnosis, with a range of roughly 30 to 161 days. Overlapping spike peptide pools from SARS-CoV-2 and from the common cold coronaviruses HCoV-NL63, HCoV-OC43 and HCoV-229E were used as culture stimuli. The time from the second vaccine dose to post-vaccine blood sampling had a median of roughly 72 days and ranged from roughly 13 to 241 days. Points the paper makes about the study in general: Although the median number of SARS-CoV-2-reactive clonotypes went up from fewer than 25 after infection to some 37 after vaccination, the increase was not significant. Only a relatively small number of convalescent patients were included in the study, and early timepoints following natural infection were not analyzed. In convalescent patients, nearly all vaccine-specific clones (304 of 307) were found to be mono-reactive for SARS-CoV-2 spike rather than cross-reactive with common cold coronaviruses. In convalescent patients, a median around 86% of post-vaccine SARS-CoV-2-reactive clones were detected only after vaccination, and vaccine-specific priming was suggested by this finding.

The library relied on PCR. DNA from cultured CD4+ T cells was subjected to TCR sequencing with the Oncomine TCR Beta short-read assay at the Johns Hopkins FTIC core. The QIAamp micro DNA kit was used to extract genomic DNA from the cultured CD4+ T cells. Oncomine TCR Beta libraries from cultured CD4+ T cells were pooled using unique dual indexes and sequenced on an Illumina iSeq 100. The authors' pipeline ran thus. Non-productive sequences were filtered out, and CDR3s that did not start with C, did not end with F or W, or were shorter than 7 amino acids were discarded. Antigen-specific clonotypes were identified with the MANAFEST web application by comparing peptide-stimulated wells with reference and other culture wells. An FDR below 0.05, an odds ratio above 5, and a productive frequency above 0.1% in at least two of three replicate wells were required for clones to be considered positive. A clonotype counted as cross-reactive if it showed significant expansion both in the SARS-CoV-2 spike wells and in at least one common cold coronavirus spike condition. Levenshtein distances (stringdist) and unrooted phylogenetic trees (ape) in R version 3.6.1 were used to assess CDR3 homology. TCRdb reanalyzed the raw reads on its own, using fastp at Q25 for trimming and MiXCR for clone calling, and kept in-frame beta chains. Records with the same CDR3 protein are collapsed into one entry carrying the most frequent genes and DNA. The V and J calls, along with clone size, are taken from TCRdb and not from the paper's own processing. For this sample there are about 14,000 distinct CDR3 sequences; approximately 50% appear just once. Over 15% of the sample lies in the top ten.

Interpreted using the paper, the treatment or condition label stands for: approximately 9-day PBMC culture with coronavirus spike peptide pools or control peptides (ViraFEST assay). The ViraFEST assay, used in the study, expanded antigen-specific T cells with peptide pools and then identified the expanded clonotypes through TCR sequencing. The convalescent patients' positive SARS-CoV-2 PCR tests were from March to December 2020, which was before the Alpha, Beta and Delta variants emerged in the United States. Each well held 2.1 million or so PBMCs cultured in IMDM containing approximately 5% human AB serum and 9 to 10 IU/ml IL-2, with around 9.2 ug/ml peptide pools added. Half of the culture medium was replaced with fresh IL-2-containing medium on days 3 and 7. After 10 days of culture, CD4+ T cells were isolated by negative selection with the EasySep CD4+ T cell isolation kit. Ficoll-Paque Plus gradient centrifugation was used to isolate PBMCs from whole blood, and the isolated PBMCs were then either used fresh or cryopreserved at -140C. Each culture condition was generally run in triplicate wells.

For this clonotype: No cognate antigen has been identified for it. There are no base qualities to consult, and no much larger clone falls within one base.

Trimming removed 1 base from V and 7 bases from J, leaving 20 bases between the germline ends. The germline V gene sets CDR1 to MNHNS and CDR2 to SASEGT. Including cysteine and phenylalanine, the CDR3 has 17 amino acids. Only the CDR3 DNA stays, 51 bases, in frame from base 1. The sequence derives from a human donor who had recovered from COVID-19. The sequence joins TRBV6-1 to TRBJ2-1; the D gene cannot be resolved beyond TRBD1 or TRBD2, each matching 5 bases. The sample was CD4+ T cells from blood, cultured in vitro. The CDR3 region reads CASSEDGAGTFKNEQFF. The bases read TGTGCCAGCAGTGAAGACGGCGCAGGGACGTTCAAGAATGAGCAGTTCTTC.